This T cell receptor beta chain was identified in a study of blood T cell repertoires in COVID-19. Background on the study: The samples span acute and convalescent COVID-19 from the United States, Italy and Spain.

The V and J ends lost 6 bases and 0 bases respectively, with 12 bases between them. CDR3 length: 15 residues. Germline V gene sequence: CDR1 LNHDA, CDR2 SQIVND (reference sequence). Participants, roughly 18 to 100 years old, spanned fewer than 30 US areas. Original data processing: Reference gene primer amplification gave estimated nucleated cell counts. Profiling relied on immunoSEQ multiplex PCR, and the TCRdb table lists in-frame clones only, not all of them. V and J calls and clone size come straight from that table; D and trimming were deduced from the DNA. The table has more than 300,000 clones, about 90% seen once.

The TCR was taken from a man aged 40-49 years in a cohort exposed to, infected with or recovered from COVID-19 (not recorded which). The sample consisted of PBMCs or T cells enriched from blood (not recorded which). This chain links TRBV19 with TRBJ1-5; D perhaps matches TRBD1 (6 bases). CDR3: CASRTGPLSNQPQHF. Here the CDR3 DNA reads TGTGCCAGTAGGACAGGTCCGCTTAGCAATCAGCCCCAGCATTTT.